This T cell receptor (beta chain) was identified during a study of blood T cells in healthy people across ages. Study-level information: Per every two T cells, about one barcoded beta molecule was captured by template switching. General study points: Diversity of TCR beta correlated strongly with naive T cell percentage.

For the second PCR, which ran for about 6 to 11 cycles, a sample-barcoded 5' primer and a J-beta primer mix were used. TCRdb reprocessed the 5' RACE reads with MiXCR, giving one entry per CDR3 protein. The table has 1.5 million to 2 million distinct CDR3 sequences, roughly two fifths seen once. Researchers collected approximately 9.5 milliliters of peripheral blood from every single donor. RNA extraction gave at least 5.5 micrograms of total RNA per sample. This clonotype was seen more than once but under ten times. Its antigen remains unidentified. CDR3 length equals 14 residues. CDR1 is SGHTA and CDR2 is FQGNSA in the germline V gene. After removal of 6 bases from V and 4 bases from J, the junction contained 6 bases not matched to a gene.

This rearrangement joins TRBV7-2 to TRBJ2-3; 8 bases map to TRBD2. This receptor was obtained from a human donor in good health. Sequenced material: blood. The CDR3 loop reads CASRPAGEADTQYF. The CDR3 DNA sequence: TGTGCCAGCAGACCAGCGGGGGAGGCAGATACGCAGTATTTT. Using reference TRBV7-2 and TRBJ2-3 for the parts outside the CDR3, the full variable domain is GAGVSQSPSNKVTEKGKDVELRCDPISGHTALYWYRQSLGQGLEFLIYFQGNSAPDKSGLPSDRFSAERTGGSVSTLTIQRTQQEDSAVYLCASRPAGEADTQYFGPGTRLTVL.